The clone carrying this T cell receptor (beta chain) was observed once. Germline values: CDR1 SGHRS, CDR2 YFSETQ. This CDR3 spans 14 amino acids. V was trimmed by 4 bases and J by 0 bases, leaving 10 bases between them. Method: immunoSEQ multiplex PCR; TCRdb's copy keeps in-frame clones and lacks some. The top ten hold approximately 19% of the sample, which has some 35,000 clones, 75% to 90% seen once. This entry belongs to a study of blood T cell repertoires in COVID-19. The overall study: Acute and convalescent COVID-19 specimens originated in the United States, Italy and Spain. In each case, the material was cDNA or gDNA derived from T cells, B-cell-depleted T cells, or PBMCs.

The sequencing input was peripheral blood. This clonotype was sampled from a man in his 70s with acute or convalescent COVID-19. The chain has TRBV5-1 and TRBJ1-1; perhaps TRBD1 as D (5 bases). The CDR3 loop reads CASSPQAMNTEAFF. In DNA form, the CDR3 reads TGCGCCAGCAGCCCACAGGCCATGAACACTGAAGCTTTCTTT.